The present T cell receptor (beta chain) was sequenced within a study of blood T cell repertoires in COVID-19. CDR1 is MNHEY and CDR2 is SVGAGI in the germline V gene. Trimming shortened V by 4 bases and J by 2 bases, and 8 bases separated the two germline ends. The CDR3 runs to 14 residues. The repertoire was sequenced with immunoSEQ multiplex PCR; TCRdb's copy has only in-frame clones and lacks some. This table holds some 290,000 clones, just under 90% found once. Sequencing was done on a sample of peripheral blood. This chain connects TRBV6-5 to TRBJ2-2, with D tentatively TRBD2 (6 bases). This clonotype was sampled from a woman in her twenties or thirties with COVID-19, enrolled during active disease. The CDR3 coding sequence is TGTGCCAGCAGTTGGGGACTTAACACCGGGGAGCTGTTTTTT. Amino acid sequence: CASSWGLNTGELFF.